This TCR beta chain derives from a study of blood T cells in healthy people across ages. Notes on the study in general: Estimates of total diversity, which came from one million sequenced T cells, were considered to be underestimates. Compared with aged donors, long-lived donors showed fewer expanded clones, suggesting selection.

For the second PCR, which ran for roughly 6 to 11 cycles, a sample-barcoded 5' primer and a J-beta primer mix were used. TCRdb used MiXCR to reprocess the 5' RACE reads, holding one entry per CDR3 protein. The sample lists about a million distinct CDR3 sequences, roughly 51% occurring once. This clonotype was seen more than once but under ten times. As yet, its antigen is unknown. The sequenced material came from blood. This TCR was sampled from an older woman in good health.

The CDR3 coding sequence is TGTGCCAGCAGTTACGTCGAAGGGGCGGGCTATGGCTACACCTTC. This codes for CASSYVEGAGYGYTF. The chain couples TRBV6-5 to TRBJ1-2; perhaps TRBD1 as D (5 bases). Deletions cut 2 bases from V and 4 bases from J, with 14 bases between. The germline V gene encodes CDR1 MNHEY and CDR2 SVGAGI. This CDR3 region has 15 residues.